Below, one T cell receptor (beta chain) is given with its context. Residents of 24 US areas, aged about 18 to 89 years, made up the participants. Categorization into cohorts depended on clinical history that participants reported. Symptom resolution, clearance, or two negative PCRs marked the recovered donors of Cohort 3. TCRdb keeps only in-frame clones here, not all; method: immunoSEQ multiplex PCR. The repertoire holds a few hundred thousand clones, with 80% to 95% as singletons. The CDR3 is made up of 13 amino acids. Trimming took 0 bases from V and 5 from J, leaving 7 bases between them. Germline CDR1 reads MDHEN; CDR2 reads SYDVKM. This specimen comes from a study of blood T cell repertoires in COVID-19. Looking at the study overall: T cells, B-cell-depleted T cells, or PBMCs provided the cDNA or gDNA that served as material.

The TCR sequence derives from a woman aged 25 to 45 who had recovered from COVID-19. Sequencing input: PBMCs or T cells enriched from blood (not recorded which). The chain recombines TRBV28 with TRBJ1-2; D not certain. This chain's CDR3 is CASSLWGEYGYTF. The CDR3 coding sequence is TGTGCCAGCAGTTTATGGGGAGAATATGGCTACACCTTC.